Sample share makes the clone carrying this TCR beta chain medium-sized. Antigen unknown. Gene names follow the mouse nomenclature. Read coverage stops 1 residue before the CDR3 terminus; the germline J gene supplies the remainder. The data were taken from a study of tissue T cells after allogeneic stem cell transplantation. Overall study findings and caveats: Anatomically similar tissues had similar TCR repertoires within each patient.

The time point denotes: mouse harvest day 7 after allogeneic transplant. The graft held 10^6 splenic CD5+ T cells and 10^7 T-cell-depleted bone marrow cells. The CDR3 has 14 residues. Germline CDR1 is SGHLS and CDR2 is HYDKME. The V segment lost 0 bases and the J segment 6 bases; nucleotides outside the gene matches: 2. Repertoires were generated with immunoSEQ multiplex PCR, while TCRdb's copy carries only in-frame clones and drops some. The sample consists of a few thousand clones, under 55% of them appearing once. This clonotype was obtained from a female BALB/c mouse given C57BL/6 T cells with graft-versus-host disease after an allogeneic hematopoietic cell transplant. V and J are TRBV12-2 and TRBJ2-1; 9 bases match TRBD1. The specimen sequenced was gut tissue. Partial CDR3 DNA: TGTGCCAGCTCTCTCGGGACAGGGCTTGCTGAGCAGTTC. Encoded protein: CASSLGTGLAEQF. The full CDR3 protein reads CASSLGTGLAEQFF.